This TCR beta chain was sequenced for a study of control samples from healthy donors and cancer patients. CDR3 length equals 14 residues. Germline V lookup: CDR1 SGHTA, CDR2 FQGNSA. Note on this clone: An end of the junction does not agree with germline; a read error may underlie this.

Method: immunoSEQ multiplex PCR; TCRdb's copy keeps in-frame clones and lacks some. The table lists about 130,000 clones, just under 95% of them singletons. This TCR was sampled from a man in his sixties with colorectal cancer. Source material: PBMCs. The rearrangement links TRBV7-2 to TRBJ1-6; D may be TRBD1 (5 bases). CDR3 region: CVSSGDSNNSPLHF. DNA for the CDR3: TGTGTCAGCAGCGGTGACAGTAATAATTCACCCCTCCACTTT. The whole variable domain, remainder taken from reference TRBV7-2 and TRBJ1-6, is GAGVSQSPSNKVTEKGKDVELRCDPISGHTALYWYRQSLGQGLEFLIYFQGNSAPDKSGLPSDRFSAERTGGSVSTLTIQRTQQEDSAVYLCVSSGDSNNSPLHFGNGTRLTVT.